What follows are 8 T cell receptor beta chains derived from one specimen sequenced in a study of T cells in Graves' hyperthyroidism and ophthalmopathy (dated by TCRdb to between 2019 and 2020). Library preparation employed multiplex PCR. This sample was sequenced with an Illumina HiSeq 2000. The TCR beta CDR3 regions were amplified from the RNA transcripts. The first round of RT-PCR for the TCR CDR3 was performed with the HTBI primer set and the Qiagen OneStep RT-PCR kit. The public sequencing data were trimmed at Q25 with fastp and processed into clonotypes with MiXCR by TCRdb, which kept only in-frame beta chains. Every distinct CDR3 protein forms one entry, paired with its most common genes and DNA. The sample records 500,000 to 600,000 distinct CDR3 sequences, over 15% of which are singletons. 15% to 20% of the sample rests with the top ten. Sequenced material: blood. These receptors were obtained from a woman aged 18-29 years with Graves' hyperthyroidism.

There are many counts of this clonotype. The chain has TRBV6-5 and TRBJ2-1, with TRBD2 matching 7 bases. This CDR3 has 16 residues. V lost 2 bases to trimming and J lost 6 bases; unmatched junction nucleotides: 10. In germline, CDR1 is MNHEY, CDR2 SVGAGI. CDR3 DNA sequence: TGTGCCAGCAGTTACCTCGGGTCGGGGGGTCTCAATGAGCAGTTCTTC. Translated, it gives CASSYLGSGGLNEQFF.

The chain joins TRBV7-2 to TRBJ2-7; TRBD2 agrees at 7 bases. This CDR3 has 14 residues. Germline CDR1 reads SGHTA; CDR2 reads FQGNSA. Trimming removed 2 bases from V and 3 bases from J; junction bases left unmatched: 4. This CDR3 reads CASSLQAGIYEQYF. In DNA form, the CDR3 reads TGTGCCAGCAGCTTACAAGCGGGGATCTACGAGCAGTACTTC.

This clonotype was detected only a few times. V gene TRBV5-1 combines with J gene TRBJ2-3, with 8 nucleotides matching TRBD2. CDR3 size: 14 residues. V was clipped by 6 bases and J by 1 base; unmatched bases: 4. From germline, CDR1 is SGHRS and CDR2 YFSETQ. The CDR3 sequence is CASTKTSGTDTQYF. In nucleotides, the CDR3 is TGCGCCAGCACCAAGACTAGCGGCACAGATACGCAGTATTTT.

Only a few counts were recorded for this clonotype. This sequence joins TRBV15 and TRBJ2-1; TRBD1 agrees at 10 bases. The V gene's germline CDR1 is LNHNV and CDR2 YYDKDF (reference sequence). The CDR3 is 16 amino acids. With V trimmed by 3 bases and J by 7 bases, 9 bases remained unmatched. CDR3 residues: CATSSYGGQGRNEQFF. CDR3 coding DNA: TGTGCCACCAGCAGCTATGGGGGACAGGGGAGGAATGAGCAGTTCTTC.

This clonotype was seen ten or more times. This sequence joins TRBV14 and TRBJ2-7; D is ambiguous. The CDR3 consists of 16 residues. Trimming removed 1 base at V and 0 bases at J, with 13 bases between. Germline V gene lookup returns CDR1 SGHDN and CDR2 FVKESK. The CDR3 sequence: CASSQGTYTSSYEQYF. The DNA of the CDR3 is TGTGCCAGCAGCCAAGGAACTTATACGAGCTCCTACGAGCAGTACTTC. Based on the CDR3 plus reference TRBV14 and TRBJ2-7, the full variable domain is EAGVTQFPSHSVIEKGQTVTLRCDPISGHDNLYWYRRVMGKEIKFLLHFVKESKQDESGMPNNRFLAERTGGTYSTLKVQPAELEDSGVYFCASSQGTYTSSYEQYFGPGTRLTVT.

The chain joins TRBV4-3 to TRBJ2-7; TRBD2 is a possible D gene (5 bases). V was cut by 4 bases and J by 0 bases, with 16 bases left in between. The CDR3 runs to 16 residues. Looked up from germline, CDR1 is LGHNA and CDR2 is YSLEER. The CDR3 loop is CASSLGRRWSSYEQYF. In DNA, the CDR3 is TGCGCCAGCAGCCTGGGAAGGAGGTGGAGCTCCTACGAGCAGTACTTC.

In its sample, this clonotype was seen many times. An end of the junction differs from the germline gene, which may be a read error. The CDR3 sequence is CASSLAQGQHYEQYF. CDR3 DNA sequence: TGTGCCAGCAGCCTAGCCCAAGGACAGCACTACGAGCAGTACTTC. J is TRBJ2-7 and V is TRBV7-2, with TRBD1 as a possible D gene (6 bases). CDR1 is SGHTA and CDR2 is FQGNSA in the germline V gene. This CDR3 spans 15 amino acids. The full variable domain, in which reference TRBV7-2 and TRBJ2-7 provide the parts outside the CDR3, is GAGVSQSPSNKVTEKGKDVELRCDPISGHTALYWYRQSLGQGLEFLIYFQGNSAPDKSGLPSDRFSAERTGGSVSTLTIQRTQQEDSAVYLCASSLAQGQHYEQYFGPGTRLTVT.

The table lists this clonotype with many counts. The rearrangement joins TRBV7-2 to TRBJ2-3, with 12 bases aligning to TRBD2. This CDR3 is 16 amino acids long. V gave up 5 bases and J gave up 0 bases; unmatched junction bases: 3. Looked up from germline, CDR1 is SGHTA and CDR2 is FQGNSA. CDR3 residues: CASSEGTSGSTDTQYF. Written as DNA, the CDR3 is TGTGCCAGCAGCGAAGGGACTAGCGGGAGCACAGATACGCAGTATTTT.